Below, 22 T cell receptor beta chains from the same sample are listed, as sequenced in a study of cytomegalovirus exposure and HLA in healthy donors. PCR used 60 Vbeta primers and 13 Jbeta primers. The method was immunoSEQ multiplex PCR; TCRdb's version includes in-frame clones alone and lacks a portion of them. The sample consists of approximately 61,000 clones, approximately 78% of them appearing once. Sequencing used PBMCs. The receptors shown here come from a man aged 18 to 30 in good health and CMV-seropositive.

The J gene is TRBJ1-5, the V gene TRBV6-5; 8 bases agree with TRBD1. The CDR3 is made up of 15 amino acids. The J segment lost 2 bases and the V segment lost 5 bases, leaving 5 bases of the junction unmatched. Germline V lookup: CDR1 MNHEY, CDR2 SVGAGI. The CDR3: CASSPGGGGNQPQHF. For the CDR3, the DNA is TGTGCCAGCAGTCCAGGGGGCGGTGGCAATCAGCCCCAGCATTTT.

The rearrangement joins TRBV5-6 to TRBJ2-1; the D is unclear. Trimming took off 0 bases at V and 8 bases at J, with 3 bases between the two ends. CDR1 and CDR2 from the germline V gene are SGHDT and YYEEEE. This CDR3 has 11 amino acids. The CDR3 loop is CASSLGHEQFF. The CDR3 DNA sequence: TGTGCCAGCAGCTTGGGGCATGAGCAGTTCTTC.

The rearrangement links TRBV30 to TRBJ2-7; 9 bases align to TRBD1. The CDR3 length is 14 residues. CDR1 GTSNPN and CDR2 SVGIG come from the germline V gene (reference sequence). V dropped 2 bases and J dropped 5; count of bases not matched to a gene: 7. The CDR3, as DNA: TGTGCCTGGAGTAAGAGACAGGGGGTCCACGAGCAGTACTTC. Translation: CAWSKRQGVHEQYF. Drawing the rest from reference TRBV30 and TRBJ2-7, the complete variable domain is SQTIHQWPATLVQPVGSPLSLECTVEGTSNPNLYWYRQAAGRGLQLLFYSVGIGQISSEVPQNLSASRPQDRQFILSSKKLLLSDSGFYLCAWSKRQGVHEQYFGPGTRLTVT.

The V call is TRBV30, the J call TRBJ2-5; 11 positions match TRBD2. The ends lost 4 bases at V and 1 base at J; junction bases unmatched: 2. CDR1 GTSNPN and CDR2 SVGIG come from the germline V gene (reference sequence). The CDR3 length is 14 residues. This chain's CDR3 is CAWTSGRFQETQYF. CDR3 bases: TGTGCCTGGACTAGCGGGAGGTTCCAAGAGACCCAGTACTTC.

The V gene is TRBV29-1, the J gene TRBJ2-6; 8 positions agree with TRBD1. Germline CDR1 and CDR2: SQVTM and ANQGSEA. Trimming took 1 base from V and 2 from J; bases not matched to a gene: 4. This CDR3 is built from 16 residues. CDR3 in DNA: TGCAGCGTTGAAGGGACAGGGTTAGCTGGGGCCAACGTCCTGACTTTC. It translates to CSVEGTGLAGANVLTF.

The rearrangement joins TRBV5-1 to TRBJ2-5; 8 nucleotides line up with TRBD1. The CDR3 runs 15 residues. The germline V gene has CDR1 SGHRS and CDR2 YFSETQ. V shed 3 bases and J 2 bases; nucleotides not matched to a gene: 6. The CDR3 loop is CASSSTGDGQETQYF. The CDR3 nucleotides read TGCGCCAGCAGCTCGACAGGGGATGGGCAAGAGACCCAGTACTTC. Based on the CDR3 plus reference TRBV5-1 and TRBJ2-5, the full variable domain is KAGVTQTPRYLIKTRGQQVTLSCSPISGHRSVSWYQQTPGQGLQFLFEYFSETQRNKGNFPGRFSGRQFSNSRSEMNVSTLELGDSALYLCASSSTGDGQETQYFGPGTRLLVL.

The V call is TRBV2, the J call TRBJ2-5, with 14 bases lining up with TRBD2. V shed 6 bases, J shed 5 bases, and the junction held 8 bases outside the gene matches. The CDR3 is made up of 16 amino acids. CDR1 SNHLY and CDR2 FYNNEI come from the germline V gene. The CDR3 spells CASRSPGLAGVETQYF. The CDR3, as DNA: TGTGCCAGCAGAAGCCCGGGACTAGCGGGAGTGGAGACCCAGTACTTC.

The chain joins TRBV6-6 to TRBJ1-2; tentatively, D is TRBD1 (6 bases). Germline CDR1 and CDR2: MNHNY and SVGAGI (reference sequence). V shed 2 bases and J shed 2 bases, with 12 bases lying between them. The CDR3 is made up of 15 amino acids. The CDR3 spells CASSYKGQWNYGYTF. Written as DNA, the CDR3 is TGTGCCAGCAGTTACAAAGGACAGTGGAACTATGGCTACACCTTC.

V and J are TRBV7-2 and TRBJ2-5; tentative D call: TRBD2 (6 bases). This CDR3 has 16 amino acids. Germline V gene lookup returns CDR1 SGHTA and CDR2 FQGNSA. The V gene lost 0 bases and the J gene lost 1 base, with 12 bases spanning the gap. CDR3 in DNA: TGTGCCAGCAGCTTAGCAATCCTAGCGCTCCAAGAGACCCAGTACTTC. Protein sequence: CASSLAILALQETQYF.

For the CDR3, the DNA is TGTGCCAGCAGCCGTCTAAGAATTCAGTACTTC. Its protein is CASSRLRIQYF. V is TRBV5-8 and J is TRBJ2-4; the D is unclear. Germline V lookup: CDR1 SGHTS, CDR2 YDEGEE. V lost 4 bases and J 10 bases, leaving 9 bases between the germline ends. The CDR3 runs to 11 residues.

This clone was picked up a small number of times. This chain joins TRBV18 and TRBJ1-5; 7 bases align to TRBD1. The CDR3 runs to 15 residues. Unmatched junction bases numbered 5, after V lost 0 bases and J lost 6 bases. Looked up from germline, CDR1 is KGHSH and CDR2 is LQKENI. The CDR3 DNA sequence: TGTGCCAGCTCACCACCGCACCAGGGGGGTCAGCCCCAGCATTTT. Protein sequence: CASSPPHQGGQPQHF.

The CDR3 nucleotides read TGTGCCAGCAGCTTAGGGGGCAGTACCACAGATACGCAGTATTTT. This encodes CASSLGGSTTDTQYF. The V call is TRBV7-6, the J call TRBJ2-3; possible D gene TRBD1, 5 bases. Germline-derived CDR1 and CDR2 are SGHVS and FNYEAQ. Trimming took 1 base from V and 2 from J, leaving 10 bases between them. The CDR3 length is 15 residues.

The V call is TRBV2, the J call TRBJ2-7; the D gene is possibly TRBD2 (6 bases). The germline V and J ends were trimmed by 6 bases and 6 bases, with 18 bases remaining between them. The CDR3 loop spans 14 amino acids. Per the germline V gene, CDR1 is SNHLY and CDR2 is FYNNEI. The CDR3 spells CASSSTGAGLEQYF. The CDR3 DNA is TGTGCCAGCAGCTCCACCGGTGCGGGACTCGAGCAGTACTTC.

The chain carries TRBV4-1 and TRBJ2-3, with 8 bases fitting TRBD2. The CDR3 has 15 residues. Germline V lookup: CDR1 MGHRA, CDR2 YSYEKL. V lost 4 bases to trimming and J lost 6 bases; unmatched junction nucleotides: 9. Here the CDR3 reads CASSLGTSLSDTQYF. DNA for the CDR3: TGCGCCAGCAGCCTCGGGACTAGTCTTTCCGATACGCAGTATTTT.

The genes are TRBV6-1 and TRBJ2-7; TRBD2 might be the D (6 bases). Trimming removed 6 bases at V and 0 bases at J, with 12 bases between. This CDR3 spans 14 amino acids. Germline values: CDR1 MNHNS, CDR2 SASEGT. CDR3 amino acids: CASRPGLFSYEQYF. The CDR3 bases are TGTGCCAGCAGGCCGGGACTCTTCTCCTACGAGCAGTACTTC.

This sequence joins TRBV4-1 and TRBJ2-5; 9 bases are a match to TRBD2. This CDR3 region has 15 residues. Germline V gives CDR1 MGHRA, CDR2 YSYEKL. Losses at the gene ends were 4 bases for V and 5 bases for J; bases not matched to a gene: 8. The CDR3 DNA reads as TGCGCCAGCAGCCCCCAGGACAGCGGGAGGGAGACCCAGTACTTC. Its protein is CASSPQDSGRETQYF.

The gene calls are TRBV4-1 and TRBJ2-7; 9 nucleotides line up with TRBD1. J was trimmed by 0 bases and V by 1 base; bases with no gene match: 4. The germline gives CDR1 MGHRA, CDR2 YSYEKL. CDR3 size: 16 residues. The CDR3 nucleotides read TGCGCCAGCAGCCAAGTGACGGGACAGGGCTCCTACGAGCAGTACTTC. This gives the protein CASSQVTGQGSYEQYF.

This sequence joins TRBV2 and TRBJ2-1; weak D call: TRBD2 (6 bases). Trimming removed 7 bases from V and 6 bases from J, with 10 bases in between. Per the germline V gene, CDR1 is SNHLY and CDR2 is FYNNEI. The CDR3 loop spans 12 amino acids. CDR3 DNA sequence: TGTGCCAGCATCATCGGGGGCAATGAGCAGTTCTTC. It encodes CASIIGGNEQFF.

The chain joins TRBV30 to TRBJ1-2; unclear D gene. The ends were cut back, 0 bases at V and 8 bases at J, with 16 bases in the middle. The CDR3 is 14 residues long. Per germline, CDR1 GTSNPN and CDR2 SVGIG (reference sequence). CDR3 region: CAWSVQDGLRGYTF. The CDR3 DNA sequence: TGTGCCTGGAGTGTACAAGACGGTCTGCGGGGCTACACCTTC.

The chain is built from TRBV2 and TRBJ2-2, with D perhaps TRBD2 (5 bases). Germline V gene lookup returns CDR1 SNHLY and CDR2 FYNNEI. CDR3 length: 12 amino acids. The ends were cut back, 7 bases at V and 11 bases at J, with 14 bases in the middle. CDR3 in amino acids: CASIEGHGELFF. The CDR3 bases are TGTGCCAGCATCGAGGGTCACGGAGAGCTGTTTTTT.

The V and J genes are TRBV9 and TRBJ1-6, with no clear D. The germline V gene encodes CDR1 SGDLS and CDR2 YYNGEE. The CDR3 spans 14 residues. V was trimmed by 4 bases and J by 7 bases, leaving 12 bases between them. This CDR3 is CASSLLESNSPLHF. Here the CDR3 DNA reads TGTGCCAGCAGCCTCCTGGAGTCCAATTCACCCCTCCACTTT.

The chain is built from TRBV19 and TRBJ1-1, with D perhaps TRBD1 (6 bases). With 9 bases removed from V and 4 bases from J, the gap between germline ends came to 18 bases. This CDR3 is built from 14 residues. CDR1 is LNHDA, CDR2 SQIVND, per germline (reference sequence). This chain's CDR3 is CASLPDRTGTEAFF. CDR3 in DNA: TGTGCCAGCCTCCCGGACAGAACGGGCACTGAAGCTTTCTTT. Full variable domain (remainder filled in from reference TRBV19 and TRBJ1-1): DGGITQSPKYLFRKEGQNVTLSCEQNLNHDAMYWYRQDPGQGLRLIYYSQIVNDFQKGDIAEGYSVSREKKESFPLTVTSAQKNPTAFYLCASLPDRTGTEAFFGQGTRLTVV.